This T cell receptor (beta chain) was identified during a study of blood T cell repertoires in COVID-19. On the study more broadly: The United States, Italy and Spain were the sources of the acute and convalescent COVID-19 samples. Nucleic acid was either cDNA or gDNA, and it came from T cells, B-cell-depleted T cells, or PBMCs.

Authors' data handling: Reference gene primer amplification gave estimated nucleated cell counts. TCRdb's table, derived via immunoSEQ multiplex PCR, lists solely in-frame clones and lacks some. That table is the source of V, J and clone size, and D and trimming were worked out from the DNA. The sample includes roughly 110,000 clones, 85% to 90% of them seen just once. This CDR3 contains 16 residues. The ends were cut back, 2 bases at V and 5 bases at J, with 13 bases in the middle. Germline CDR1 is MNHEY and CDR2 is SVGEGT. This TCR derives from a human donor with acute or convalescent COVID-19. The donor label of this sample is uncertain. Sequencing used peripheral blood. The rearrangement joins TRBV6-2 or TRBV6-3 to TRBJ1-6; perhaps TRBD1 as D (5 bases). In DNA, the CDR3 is TGTGCCAGCAGTTACGGGCCGTTCAGGGATAATTCACCCCTCCACTTT. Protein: CASSYGPFRDNSPLHF.